This is a list of T cell receptor beta chains from one sample in a study of blood T cell repertoires in COVID-19. TCRdb's copy holds only in-frame clones and misses some; the assay was immunoSEQ multiplex PCR. The table records about 230,000 clones, around four fifths of them present only once. Specimen: peripheral blood. The receptors come from a man in his forties with acute or convalescent COVID-19. The CDR3 runs from the conserved cysteine through the conserved F or W. A D gene is named only where the DNA matches it firmly. Clone size is stated in some rows and not others, as once, few, many or a class when expanded.

TRBJ2-2,16,TRBV4-3,-,-,CASSPLGGAATGELFF,TGCGCCAGCAGCCCATTGGGGGGAGCGGCCACCGGGGAGCTGTTTTTT
TRBJ1-2,14,TRBV27,-,few,CASSLGRSNYGYTF,TGTGCCAGCAGTTTAGGGAGATCTAACTATGGCTACACCTTC
TRBJ2-7,10,TRBV28,-,-,CASGGYEQYF,TGTGCCAGTGGGGGGTACGAGCAGTACTTC
TRBJ2-2,15,TRBV24-1,-,few,CATSDTQKGTGELFF,TGTGCCACCAGTGACACCCAAAAGGGGACCGGGGAGCTGTTTTTT
TRBJ2-1,15,TRBV11-2,-,-,CASSLGQSPHNEQFF,TGTGCCAGCAGCTTAGGACAGTCTCCTCACAATGAGCAGTTCTTC
TRBJ2-5,15,TRBV7-6,-,-,CASSPLRGSQETQYF,TGTGCCAGCAGCCCCCTTAGGGGGTCTCAAGAGACCCAGTACTTC
TRBJ2-5,12,TRBV2,-,-,CASRATGETQYF,TGTGCCAGCAGGGCTACAGGGGAGACCCAGTACTTC
TRBJ1-1,14,TRBV3-1/TRBV3-2,-,-,CASSQGPGLGEAFF,TGTGCCAGCAGCCAAGGTCCGGGATTGGGGGAAGCTTTCTTT
TRBJ2-2,16,TRBV19,TRBD1,-,CASSMLRQGYSGELFF,TGTGCCAGTAGTATGCTGAGACAGGGGTACTCCGGGGAGCTGTTTTTT
TRBJ2-2,15,TRBV7-2,-,-,CASSLVRGRTGELFF,TGTGCCAGCAGCTTAGTTAGGGGTAGAACCGGGGAGCTGTTTTTT
TRBJ2-7,14,TRBV3-1/TRBV3-2,TRBD1,-,CASSSWDSYYEQYF,TGTGCCAGCAGTTCGTGGGACAGCTACTACGAGCAGTACTTC
TRBJ2-7,13,TRBV11-2,-,-,CASSPGITYEQYF,TGTGCCAGCAGCCCCGGTATCACCTACGAGCAGTACTTC
TRBJ2-2,18,TRBV4-1,-,-,CASSPPQVFNSNTGELFF,TGCGCCAGCAGCCCCCCCCAGGTCTTTAACTCGAACACCGGGGAGCTGTTTTTT
TRBJ1-2,14,TRBV5-1,TRBD1,-,CASSGGQGDYGYTF,TGCGCCAGCAGCGGGGGACAGGGGGACTATGGCTACACCTTC
TRBJ2-1,15,TRBV15,TRBD2,-,CATSSQAGGGNEQFF,TGTGCCACCAGCAGTCAAGCGGGGGGGGGCAATGAGCAGTTCTTC
TRBJ1-1,14,TRBV7-9,TRBD1,-,CASSPRTGDTEAFF,TGTGCCAGCAGCCCGCGGACAGGGGACACTGAAGCTTTCTTT
TRBJ1-6,17,TRBV15,-,-,CATSVSDRSSFNSPLHF,TGTGCCACCAGCGTCTCCGACAGGAGCTCCTTTAATTCACCCCTCCACTTT
TRBJ2-5,14,TRBV15,-,-,CATTGDILQETQYF,TGTGCCACCACCGGGGACATCCTCCAAGAGACCCAGTACTTC
TRBJ1-5,14,TRBV4-1,TRBD1,-,CASSRDRGYQPQHF,TGCGCCAGCAGCCGGGACAGGGGGTACCAGCCCCAGCATTTT
TRBJ1-2,14,TRBV6-6,-,few,CASSSGSALHGYTF,TGTGCCAGCAGCTCGGGATCAGCTTTGCATGGCTACACCTTC
TRBJ2-3,16,TRBV11-3,TRBD2,-,CASSLGLAGGADTQYF,TGTGCCAGCAGCTTGGGACTAGCGGGAGGGGCCGATACGCAGTATTTT
TRBJ1-5,13,TRBV6-4,-,-,CASSVGLNQPQHF,TGTGCCAGCAGTGTTGGCCTGAATCAGCCCCAGCATTTT
TRBJ1-1,16,TRBV4-1,-,few,CASSPNAGGQRTEAFF,TGCGCCAGCAGCCCAAACGCGGGGGGACAACGGACTGAAGCTTTCTTT
TRBJ2-1,14,TRBV30,TRBD2,-,CAWSSGLAGDEQFF,TGTGCCTGGAGTTCTGGACTAGCGGGCGATGAGCAGTTCTTC
TRBJ1-5,13,TRBV12-5,-,-,CASGLGGRQPQHF,TGTGCTAGTGGTTTGGGGGGGCGTCAGCCCCAGCATTTT
TRBJ1-3,15,TRBV7-2,-,-,CASSLIAGVGNTIYF,TGTGCCAGCAGCTTAATCGCGGGAGTTGGAAACACCATATATTTT
TRBJ2-7,16,TRBV4-3,TRBD2,-,CASSPQPGTSGSPQYF,TGCGCCAGCAGCCCCCAACCTGGGACTAGCGGTTCCCCGCAGTACTTC
TRBJ1-5,14,TRBV10-2,-,few,CASSDPRGGQPQHF,TGCGCCAGCAGTGACCCCAGGGGTGGTCAGCCCCAGCATTTT
TRBJ2-7,16,TRBV3-1/TRBV3-2,TRBD2,-,CASTKAAGTNLYEQYF,TGTGCCAGCACTAAAGCCGCGGGGACTAACTTGTACGAGCAGTACTTC
TRBJ1-1,11,TRBV5-1,-,-,CASSDTGGAFF,TGCGCCAGCAGCGATACAGGTGGTGCTTTCTTT
TRBJ2-7,12,TRBV6-5,TRBD2,-,CASTLAGDNHQF,TGTGCCAGCACCCTAGCGGGAGATAACCACCAATTC
TRBJ1-4,17,TRBV18,TRBD1,-,CASSPSGQGVTNEKLFF,TGTGCCAGCTCACCATCGGGACAGGGAGTAACTAATGAAAAACTGTTTTTT
TRBJ2-1,16,TRBV7-3,TRBD2,-,CASSDQGLEPYNEQFF,TGTGCCAGCAGCGACCAGGGACTAGAACCCTACAATGAGCAGTTCTTC
TRBJ1-5,15,TRBV5-6,TRBD1,-,CASSLGQGDNQPQHF,TGTGCCAGCAGTTTAGGACAGGGGGACAATCAGCCCCAGCATTTT
TRBJ1-1,13,TRBV5-1,-,-,CASRSGQNTEAFF,TGCGCCAGCAGGTCTGGACAGAACACTGAAGCTTTCTTT
TRBJ2-1,15,TRBV19,-,once,CASSSTGEAYNEQFF,TGTGCCAGTAGTAGTACCGGGGAGGCCTACAATGAGCAGTTCTTC
TRBJ1-6,13,TRBV7-2,-,-,CASRREANSPLHF,TGTGCCAGCAGGAGGGAGGCTAATTCACCCCTCCACTTT
TRBJ1-1,13,TRBV15,-,few,CATSRDQTFSAFF,TGTGCCACCAGCAGAGATCAAACATTTTCGGCTTTCTTT
TRBJ2-2,17,TRBV10-1,TRBD1,-,CASSGGPTGANTGELFF,TGCGCCAGCAGTGGGGGACCGACAGGGGCGAACACCGGGGAGCTGTTTTTT
TRBJ1-4,15,TRBV7-2,TRBD1,-,CASSLGTGYNEKLFF,TGTGCCAGCAGCTTGGGGACAGGCTATAATGAAAAACTGTTTTTT